This T cell receptor (beta chain) was recovered during a study of shared clonotypes between healthy human individuals. Study-level background: There were three CD4 naive, three CD4 memory, two CD8 naive and one CD8 memory plates per donor.

Sorted-subset replicate PCR reactions were performed with approximately 0.2 ug DNA, corresponding to roughly 27,000 T cell genomes. The table came from immunoSEQ multiplex PCR; TCRdb's copy has only in-frame clones and leaves some out. The table lists about 1 million clones, more than 65% of them singletons. The length of the CDR3 is 15 residues. Germline V gene lookup returns CDR1 MNHEY and CDR2 SMNVEV (reference sequence). Deletions cut 2 bases from V and 2 bases from J, with 10 bases between. V and J are TRBV27 and TRBJ2-1; a weak D match, TRBD1 (6 bases). This clonotype originated in a man aged 18 to 30 in good health. Sequencing was carried out using memory CD4+ T cells sorted from blood. Noted subset: CD45RA-negative fraction. The CDR3 loop is CASSLDRMTYNEQFF. The CDR3 DNA is TGTGCCAGCAGTTTAGACAGGATGACCTACAATGAGCAGTTCTTC.